The rows below give T cell receptor beta chains drawn from one sample of a study of beta chain features in type 1 diabetes. Measured with immunoSEQ multiplex PCR; TCRdb has only the in-frame clones, and not every one. The repertoire consists of approximately 470,000 clones, with around 28% occurring once and the leading ten covering 0.05% to 0.07%. The sample was naive CD4+ T cells from blood. These receptors came from a man aged 18 to 35 in good health. Both conserved end residues are part of each CDR3. The D gene is left open where the match is weak. Only some rows state a clone size, as once, few, many or a class for expanded clones.

D	V	size	J	CDR3	DNA
TRBD2	TRBV4-2	-	TRBJ2-5	CASSHGKGLAGDRETQYF	TGTGCCAGCAGCCATGGGAAGGGACTAGCGGGAGACAGAGAGACCCAGTACTTC
-	TRBV7-9	few	TRBJ2-1	CASSLQSYNEQFF	TGTGCCAGCAGCTTACAGAGTTACAATGAGCAGTTCTTC
-	TRBV4-2	-	TRBJ2-4	CASSPGTRDIQYF	TGTGCCAGCAGCCCGGGGACTCGAGACATTCAGTACTTC
TRBD2	TRBV29-1	-	TRBJ2-1	CSVAREPGNEQFF	TGCAGCGTTGCGCGGGAGCCGGGGAATGAGCAGTTCTTC
-	TRBV30	few	TRBJ2-5	CAGSPGGHRETQYF	TGTGCCGGAAGCCCCGGCGGTCACCGGGAGACCCAGTACTTC
-	TRBV18	few	TRBJ2-5	CASSPQGRETQYF	TGTGCCAGCTCACCACAGGGGAGAGAGACCCAGTACTTC
-	TRBV27	-	TRBJ2-6	CASSFSGANVLTF	TGTGCCAGCAGTTTCTCTGGGGCCAACGTCCTGACTTTC
-	TRBV7-6	few	TRBJ2-1	CASSLLSPADEQFF	TGTGCCAGCAGCTTACTGAGCCCGGCGGATGAGCAGTTCTTC
-	TRBV5-1	-	TRBJ2-1	CASSLGYGPSNEQFF	TGCGCCAGCAGCTTGGGATACGGACCTAGCAATGAGCAGTTCTTC
-	TRBV7-3	-	TRBJ2-2	CASSLEPYRETGELFF	TGTGCCAGCAGCTTAGAACCCTACCGGGAAACCGGGGAGCTGTTTTTT
-	TRBV19	few	TRBJ1-1	CASSMGQQGRGAEAFF	TGTGCCAGTAGTATGGGTCAGCAGGGGCGCGGGGCTGAAGCTTTCTTT
-	TRBV27	few	TRBJ2-7	CASSSYPGYEQYF	TGTGCCAGCAGTTCGTACCCAGGTTACGAGCAGTACTTC
-	TRBV29-1	few	TRBJ2-7	CSVDAEVRHYEQYF	TGCAGCGTTGATGCGGAAGTTCGACACTACGAGCAGTACTTC
-	TRBV5-4	-	TRBJ2-6	CASSLGAGANVLTF	TGTGCCAGCAGCTTGGGAGCTGGGGCCAACGTCCTGACTTTC
-	TRBV7-9	-	TRBJ2-7	CASSLMARSEQYF	TGTGCCAGCAGCTTAATGGCCAGATCCGAGCAGTACTTC
TRBD1	TRBV4-2	few	TRBJ2-5	CASSQNHDRGGETQYF	TGTGCCAGCAGCCAAAACCACGACAGGGGCGGAGAGACCCAGTACTTC
-	TRBV4-3	few	TRBJ2-3	CASSQALHATDTDTQYF	TGCGCCAGCAGCCAAGCATTGCACGCCACAGACACAGATACGCAGTATTTT
TRBD1	TRBV30	few	TRBJ1-1	CAWILGTGIMNTEAFF	TGTGCCTGGATACTCGGGACAGGTATCATGAACACTGAAGCTTTCTTT
-	TRBV5-1	-	TRBJ2-3	CASSPTPGSTDTQYF	TGCGCCAGCAGCCCAACACCCGGGAGCACAGATACGCAGTATTTT
-	TRBV25-1	-	TRBJ2-5	CASSEVETQYF	TGTGCCAGCAGTGAAGTTGAGACCCAGTACTTC
TRBD2	TRBV29-1	few	TRBJ2-5	CSVLRTSGSGETQYF	TGCAGCGTCCTGAGGACTAGCGGGAGCGGCGAGACCCAGTACTTC
TRBD1	TRBV28	-	TRBJ1-2	CASSFAQTGDYGYTF	TGTGCCAGCAGTTTTGCCCAGACAGGGGACTATGGCTACACCTTC
-	TRBV6-1	-	TRBJ2-6	CASSEVLRAPGANVLTF	TGTGCCAGCAGTGAAGTTCTCCGGGCCCCTGGGGCCAACGTCCTGACTTTC
-	TRBV28	-	TRBJ2-1	CASSRPAYNEQFF	TGTGCCAGCAGTCGCCCCGCCTACAATGAGCAGTTCTTC
-	TRBV15	few	TRBJ2-1	CATSRAPGSSYNEQFF	TGTGCCACCAGCAGAGCGCCGGGCAGCTCCTACAATGAGCAGTTCTTC
TRBD1	TRBV7-9	once	TRBJ2-7	CASSPQIGQGHEQYF	TGTGCCAGCAGCCCCCAAATAGGACAGGGCCACGAGCAGTACTTC
-	TRBV10-3	-	TRBJ2-7	CAISESGLASYEQYF	TGTGCCATCAGTGAGTCGGGGCTAGCTTCCTACGAGCAGTACTTC
-	TRBV6-6	-	TRBJ2-5	CASSPLGEHQVETQYF	TGTGCCAGCAGTCCACTCGGGGAACACCAAGTGGAGACCCAGTACTTC
-	TRBV28	few	TRBJ2-1	CASRGQAYNEQFF	TGTGCCAGCAGAGGTCAGGCATACAATGAGCAGTTCTTC
-	TRBV4-2	-	TRBJ2-3	CASSRERSSTDTQYF	TGTGCCAGCAGTCGCGAGCGGTCCAGCACAGATACGCAGTATTTT
TRBD2	TRBV15	-	TRBJ2-1	CATSRDVGLAEIYNEQFF	TGTGCCACCAGCAGAGATGTCGGTCTAGCGGAAATTTACAATGAGCAGTTCTTC
-	TRBV11-2	once	TRBJ2-5	CASSLGWGSQETQYF	TGTGCCAGCAGCTTAGGATGGGGATCCCAAGAGACCCAGTACTTC
-	TRBV18	once	TRBJ1-1	CASSPQVDTEAFF	TGTGCCAGCTCACCACAAGTGGACACTGAAGCTTTCTTT
TRBD2	TRBV7-9	few	TRBJ2-7	CASSPHTTSGSFNEQYF	TGTGCCAGCAGCCCGCACACGACTAGCGGGAGTTTTAACGAGCAGTACTTC
TRBD2	TRBV7-2	few	TRBJ2-1	CASSGASGPIDEQFF	TGTGCCAGCAGCGGGGCTAGCGGGCCCATTGATGAGCAGTTCTTC
-	TRBV5-4	-	TRBJ2-5	CASSSAMETQYF	TGTGCCAGCAGCTCCGCGATGGAGACCCAGTACTTC
-	TRBV29-1	few	TRBJ1-1	CSVEAGKTEAFF	TGCAGCGTTGAGGCAGGAAAGACTGAAGCTTTCTTT